A selection of T cell receptor beta chains follows, all from one sample in a study of shared clonotypes between healthy human individuals. Data came from immunoSEQ multiplex PCR; TCRdb stores just in-frame clones and leaves some out. Among under 130,000 clones listed, about 66% were seen once. What was sequenced was memory CD8+ T cells sorted from blood. The source is a woman under 40 in good health. CDR3s include the opening cysteine and the closing phenylalanine or tryptophan. Fields, in order: clone size, J gene, D gene, V gene, CDR3 protein, CDR3 DNA. D genes are given only for firm matches. The size of a clone is reported for some rows only, either as once, few or many, or as a class for expanded clones.

.,TRBJ1-2,.,TRBV30,CAWSVTGSGGYTF,TGTGCCTGGAGTGTAACGGGCTCGGGTGGCTACACCTTC
few,TRBJ2-1,TRBD1,TRBV6-5,CASTTGQEPLNEQFF,TGTGCCAGCACTACGGGACAGGAGCCCCTCAATGAGCAGTTCTTC
once,TRBJ1-1,.,TRBV6-5,CASIGGKLTEAFF,TGTGCCAGCATAGGAGGGAAACTCACTGAAGCTTTCTTT
.,TRBJ2-5,TRBD2,TRBV28,CASSSDLAGKQETQYF,TGTGCCAGCAGTTCCGACCTAGCGGGGAAACAAGAGACCCAGTACTTC
.,TRBJ1-1,.,TRBV29-1,CSVVVLLEAFF,TGCAGCGTTGTAGTGCTACTTGAAGCTTTCTTT
few,TRBJ2-7,TRBD2,TRBV5-4,CASRTSGDYEQYF,TGTGCCAGCAGGACTAGCGGGGACTACGAGCAGTACTTC
.,TRBJ2-4,TRBD2,TRBV4-2,CASSQGGASGRQNIQYF,TGTGCCAGCAGCCAAGGCGGGGCTAGCGGGAGACAAAACATTCAGTACTTC
.,TRBJ2-1,.,TRBV19,CASSGWAANEQFF,TGTGCCAGTAGTGGGTGGGCCGCGAATGAGCAGTTCTTC
.,TRBJ2-5,.,TRBV7-3,CASSSHERRGETQYF,TGTGCCAGCAGCTCACACGAGAGGCGCGGAGAGACCCAGTACTTC
.,TRBJ2-5,.,TRBV4-2,CASSQGMGRGSNQETQYF,TGTGCCAGCAGCCAAGGGATGGGGAGAGGGAGTAACCAAGAGACCCAGTACTTC
.,TRBJ2-2,.,TRBV9,CASSVAPWERVTGELFF,TGTGCCAGCAGCGTAGCCCCTTGGGAAAGGGTGACCGGGGAGCTGTTTTTT
.,TRBJ2-1,TRBD1,TRBV28,CASTPGGPGWSSNEQFF,TGTGCCAGCACCCCAGGGGGTCCAGGGTGGTCCTCCAATGAGCAGTTCTTC
.,TRBJ2-3,.,TRBV25-1,CASRDPTGTDTQYF,TGTGCCAGCAGGGACCCAACAGGCACAGATACGCAGTATTTT
.,TRBJ2-7,.,TRBV29-1,CSALGWSYEQYF,TGCAGCGCTTTGGGTTGGTCCTACGAGCAGTACTTC
few,TRBJ1-1,.,TRBV27,CASRQISGAEAFF,TGTGCCAGCAGACAAATATCGGGGGCTGAAGCTTTCTTT
.,TRBJ2-7,TRBD1,TRBV2,CASRTGVEQYF,TGTGCCAGCAGGACAGGGGTAGAGCAGTACTTC
.,TRBJ1-5,TRBD1,TRBV4-1,CASSQVLWDRDQPQHF,TGCGCCAGCAGCCAAGTGTTGTGGGACAGAGATCAGCCCCAGCATTTT
.,TRBJ2-3,TRBD1,TRBV29-1,CSGEGTGGPTDTQYF,TGCAGCGGGGAGGGGACAGGGGGCCCCACAGATACGCAGTATTTT
.,TRBJ2-1,.,TRBV5-6,CASSLEDRGYLAGNEQFF,TGTGCCAGCAGCTTGGAGGACAGGGGGTATCTAGCGGGGAATGAGCAGTTCTTC
.,TRBJ2-7,TRBD2,TRBV29-1,CSVDHGRGHEQYF,TGCAGCGTTGATCACGGGAGGGGTCACGAGCAGTACTTC
.,TRBJ2-2,.,TRBV6-4,CASSPSGSNTGELFF,TGTGCCAGCAGTCCGAGCGGGTCGAACACCGGGGAGCTGTTTTTT
.,TRBJ2-7,.,TRBV6-1,CASSEGPSYEQYF,TGTGCCAGCAGTGAAGGCCCCTCCTACGAGCAGTACTTC
.,TRBJ1-2,.,TRBV7-9,CASSLVYQGYYGYTF,TGTGCCAGCAGCTTAGTTTATCAGGGGTACTATGGCTACACCTTC
.,TRBJ2-3,.,TRBV25-1,CASSEKDGTDTQYF,TGTGCCAGCAGTGAAAAGGATGGCACAGATACGCAGTATTTT
few,TRBJ2-7,.,TRBV6-6,CASSYSERYEQYF,TGTGCCAGCAGTTACTCGGAACGTTACGAGCAGTACTTC
few,TRBJ2-2,.,TRBV19,CASTDHPNTGELFF,TGTGCCAGTACGGACCACCCGAACACCGGGGAGCTGTTTTTT
.,TRBJ2-1,.,TRBV28,CASQTPQFSARPYNEQFF,TGTGCCAGCCAGACTCCGCAGTTTAGCGCAAGACCCTACAATGAGCAGTTCTTC
.,TRBJ1-2,.,TRBV5-1,CASSLGRKVYGYTF,TGCGCCAGCAGCTTGGGACGGAAAGTCTATGGCTACACCTTC